A selection of T cell receptor beta chains follows, all from one sample in a study of Graves' ophthalmopathy and Graves' hyperthyroidism. TCRdb reanalysed the multiplex PCR reads using MiXCR and keeps one entry per CDR3 protein. The sample lists roughly 600,000 distinct CDR3 sequences, just under 40% occurring once. The sequenced sample consisted of peripheral blood or thyroid tissue (not recorded which). The receptors come from an adult man with Graves' hyperthyroidism. Both conserved end residues are part of each CDR3. The order of the fields is D gene, clone size, J gene, V gene, CDR3 DNA, CDR3 protein. The D gene is left open where the match is weak. Only some rows state a clone size, as once, few, many or a class for expanded clones.

TRBD1 | few | TRBJ1-4 | TRBV12-3/TRBV12-4 | TGTGCCAGCAGTTCTTACCCTGGACAGGTAGCTAATGAAAAACTGTTTTTT | CASSSYPGQVANEKLFF
. | . | TRBJ1-5 | TRBV27 | TGTGCCAGCAGTTCACACCAGGGGTCAGGTCAGCCCCAGCATTTT | CASSSHQGSGQPQHF
. | . | TRBJ1-1 | TRBV2 | TGTGCCAACAGTGAGAGCGTAAACACTGAAGCTTTCTTT | CANSESVNTEAFF
. | many | TRBJ1-5 | TRBV5-1 | TGCGCCAGCAGCTTGGGGGTTTCAGGGAGCGGTCAGCCCCAGCATTTT | CASSLGVSGSGQPQHF
TRBD2 | . | TRBJ2-2 | TRBV7-2 | TGTGCCAGCAGCTCAAGGACTAGCGGGGCGAACACCGGGGAGCTGTTTTTT | CASSSRTSGANTGELFF
. | many | TRBJ1-5 | TRBV7-6 | TGTGCCAGCAGCTTATTTGCAAGGAGTATAGCAGGACAGCCCCAGCATTTT | CASSLFARSIAGQPQHF
. | many | TRBJ1-2 | TRBV2 | TGTGCCAGCACAACGCTCAGGGATATCTCTTATGGCTACACCTTC | CASTTLRDISYGYTF
. | . | TRBJ1-4 | TRBV28 | TGTGCCAGCAGTTTCCGTCCGGGCCTCCGGGCTGAAAAACTGTTTTTT | CASSFRPGLRAEKLFF
TRBD2 | few | TRBJ2-3 | TRBV2 | TGTGCCAGCAGCCCTGGGACTAGCGGGGCCCGTACGCAGTATTTT | CASSPGTSGARTQYF
. | . | TRBJ1-1 | TRBV2 | TGTGCCAGCAGTGTAGGGGCAAGGTTTGGGGGAGCTTTCTTT | CASSVGARFGGAFF
TRBD1 | . | TRBJ1-6 | TRBV5-4 | TGTGCCAGCAGCCGAGGGGACAGGGGTTCACCCCTCCACTTT | CASSRGDRGSPLHF
TRBD1 | . | TRBJ1-2 | TRBV28 | TGTGCCAGCACCCTGACAGGGAACCTCAACTATGGCTACACCTTC | CASTLTGNLNYGYTF
TRBD2 | . | TRBJ2-3 | TRBV7-2 | TGTGCCAGCCTAGCGGGAGAGGCAGATACGCAGTATTTT | CASLAGEADTQYF
. | . | TRBJ1-2 | TRBV19 | TGTGCCAGTAGTATAAACGGGGTAACCAGCTATGGCTACACCTTC | CASSINGVTSYGYTF
TRBD1 | few | TRBJ1-1 | TRBV9 | TGTGCCAGCAGCGGACAGGGGGAGTCCACTGAAGCTTTCTTT | CASSGQGESTEAFF
. | many | TRBJ1-2 | TRBV9 | TGTGCCAGCAGCGTAGTTACCGGCGGCTACACCTTC | CASSVVTGGYTF
. | . | TRBJ1-1 | TRBV12-3/TRBV12-4 | TGTGCCAGCAGTTCGGCTACTAGAAACACTGAAGCTTTCTTT | CASSSATRNTEAFF
. | many | TRBJ1-5 | TRBV24-1 | TGTGCCACCAGTGAAACGACGGGCAATCAGCCCCAGCATTTT | CATSETTGNQPQHF
TRBD1 | . | TRBJ2-7 | TRBV2 | TGTGCCAGCAAGTACGGGACAGGCGGCGACGAGCAGTACTTC | CASKYGTGGDEQYF
. | . | TRBJ1-5 | TRBV20-1 | TGCAGTGCTAGATACTGGGGATTAAATCAGCCCCAGCATTTT | CSARYWGLNQPQHF
. | . | TRBJ2-6 | TRBV7-2 | TGTGCCAGCAGCGAAGCGGCAGGGGTTGGGGCCAACGTCCTGACTTTC | CASSEAAGVGANVLTF
. | . | TRBJ1-5 | TRBV15 | TGTGCCACCAGTCAGGAGTACAGTCCCCAGCATTTT | CATSQEYSPQHF
TRBD1 | . | TRBJ1-1 | TRBV18 | TGTGCCAGCTCACCCCTTGGACAGGGGGCTCGGAACACTGAAGCTTTCTTT | CASSPLGQGARNTEAFF
TRBD1 | . | TRBJ2-6 | TRBV5-1 | TGCGCCAGCAGCTTGGGGGACAGGGACCACTCTGGGGCCAACGTCCTGACTTTC | CASSLGDRDHSGANVLTF
. | few | TRBJ2-7 | TRBV20-1 | TGCAGTGCTAGAGATGTGGGTCGGTCGGGGTGG | CSARDVGRSGW
. | . | TRBJ2-5 | TRBV25-1 | TGTCCCACCTCCTTGGACGCCAGCAGTCCTGTTGGAGAGACCCAGTACTTC | CPTSLDASSPVGETQYF
. | . | TRBJ1-5 | TRBV15 | TGTGCCACCAGCAAAAGCGGGGGAATGGGGCAAGAGACCCAGCATTTT | CATSKSGGMGQETQHF
. | . | TRBJ1-1 | TRBV9 | TGTGCCAGCAGCGTAGAGGGGGTCTACACTGAAGCTTTCTTT | CASSVEGVYTEAFF
TRBD1 | medium-sized | TRBJ1-1 | TRBV25-1 | TGTGCCAGCAGAGACAGGGCTTTCACTGAAGCTTTCTTT | CASRDRAFTEAFF
. | many | TRBJ1-1 | TRBV7-6 | TGTGCCAGCAGTCAGTTGGGGGCTGAAGCTTTCTTT | CASSQLGAEAFF
. | . | TRBJ1-1 | TRBV6-6 | TGTGCCAGCAGTTACCCCCGACTAGATGAAGCTTTCTTT | CASSYPRLDEAFF
. | few | TRBJ1-1 | TRBV4-1 | TGCGCCAGCACACAGCCGAGGGAGAAGAACACTGAAGCTTTCTTT | CASTQPREKNTEAFF
TRBD2 | . | TRBJ2-5 | TRBV24-1 | TGTGCCACCGGTTGGACTAGCACCCAGTACTTC | CATGWTSTQYF
. | many | TRBJ1-1 | TRBV20-1 | TGCAGTGCTAGAGATCCGGGGAGGGTTGAAGCTTTCTTT | CSARDPGRVEAFF
. | many | TRBJ1-2 | TRBV2 | TGTGCCAGCAAGTCCCTCGGAGATGGCTACACCTTC | CASKSLGDGYTF
TRBD2 | . | TRBJ2-1 | TRBV19 | TGTGCCAGTTCCTACCTAGGGACTAGCGGGTTAAACAATGAGCAGTTCTTC | CASSYLGTSGLNNEQFF